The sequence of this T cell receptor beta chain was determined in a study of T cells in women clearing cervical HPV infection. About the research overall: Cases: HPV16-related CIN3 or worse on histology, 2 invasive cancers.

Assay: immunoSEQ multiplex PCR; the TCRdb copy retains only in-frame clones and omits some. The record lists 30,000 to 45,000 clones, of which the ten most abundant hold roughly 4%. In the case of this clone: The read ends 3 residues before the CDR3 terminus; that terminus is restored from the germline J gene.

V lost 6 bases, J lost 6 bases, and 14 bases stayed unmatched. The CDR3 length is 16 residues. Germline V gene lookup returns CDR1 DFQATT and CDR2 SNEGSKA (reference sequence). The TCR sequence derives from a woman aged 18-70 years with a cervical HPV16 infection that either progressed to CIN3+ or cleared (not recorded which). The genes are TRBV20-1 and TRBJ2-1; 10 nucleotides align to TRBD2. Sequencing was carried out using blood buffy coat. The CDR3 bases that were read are TGCAGTGCGACGAATTATTTAGCGGGGGGTGGCAATGAG. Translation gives CSATNYLAGGGNE. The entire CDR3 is CSATNYLAGGGNEQFF.